This entry lists 7 T cell receptor beta chains sequenced from one sample in a study of control samples from healthy donors and cancer patients. The table came from immunoSEQ multiplex PCR; TCRdb's copy has only in-frame clones and leaves some out. The profile shows 200,000 to 250,000 clones, just under 95% of them singletons. Sequencing input: blood. The receptors were sampled from a man in his forties or fifties in good health.

The rearrangement uses TRBV6-2 or TRBV6-3 and TRBJ2-2; D is undetermined. CDR3 length equals 15 residues. Germline lookup yields CDR1 MNHEY and CDR2 SVGEGT. The germline V and J ends were trimmed by 3 bases and 4 bases, with 12 bases remaining between them. The CDR3 region has the DNA TGTGCCAGCAGTTATCGACCCTCGGGCACCGGGGAGCTGTTTTTT. Amino acid sequence: CASSYRPSGTGELFF.

The gene calls are TRBV5-1 and TRBJ2-2, with D unresolved. Per germline, CDR1 SGHRS and CDR2 YFSETQ. The CDR3 is made up of 14 amino acids. Trimming shortened V by 3 bases and J by 5 bases, and 11 bases separated the two germline ends. CDR3: CASSSFGRTGELFF. The CDR3 DNA follows: TGCGCCAGCAGCTCCTTCGGTAGGACCGGGGAGCTGTTTTTT.

V and J are TRBV19 and TRBJ1-4; D not resolved. Trimming removed 4 bases from V and 0 bases from J, with 18 bases in between. Looked up from germline, CDR1 is LNHDA and CDR2 is SQIVND (reference sequence). The CDR3 consists of 18 residues. In nucleotides, the CDR3 is TGTGCCAGTAGTAGATCCCCGGGCCCCAAGTCAACTAATGAAAAACTGTTTTTT. This translates into CASSRSPGPKSTNEKLFF.

The rearrangement joins TRBV15 to TRBJ2-1, with D possibly TRBD1 on 6 matching bases. The CDR3 length is 20 residues. With 5 bases removed from V and 4 bases from J, the gap between germline ends came to 30 bases. Germline CDR1 and CDR2: LNHNV and YYDKDF (reference sequence). This CDR3 reads CATSSLMPIQETGDYNEQFF. CDR3 nucleotides: TGTGCCACCAGCTCCCTTATGCCTATCCAGGAGACAGGAGATTACAATGAGCAGTTCTTC.

The chain's CDR3 is CAWSEGAKNIQYF. The CDR3 DNA reads as TGTGCCTGGTCCGAGGGGGCCAAAAACATTCAGTACTTC. The genes are TRBV30 and TRBJ2-4; D is possibly TRBD1 or TRBD2 (5 bases each). The V and J ends lost 5 bases and 1 base respectively, with 9 bases between them. Germline V CDR1 and CDR2: GTSNPN, SVGIG (reference sequence). This CDR3 has 13 amino acids.

The gene calls are TRBV19 and TRBJ1-2; D remains unclear. Germline V gene sequence: CDR1 LNHDA, CDR2 SQIVND (reference sequence). V was trimmed by 10 bases and J by 5 bases, leaving 11 bases between them. CDR3 length: 11 amino acids. In nucleotides, the CDR3 is TGTGCCACCGTCTGGGTGTATGGCTACACCTTC. Translating gives CATVWVYGYTF.

This clone was picked up many times. J is TRBJ1-1 and V is TRBV20-1, with TRBD1 as a possible D gene (5 bases). Germline values: CDR1 DFQATT, CDR2 SNEGSKA (reference sequence). This CDR3 contains 11 residues. The ends were cut back, 6 bases at V and 12 bases at J, with 17 bases in the middle. The CDR3 region has the DNA TGCAGTGCCGGGGGGGTTGGTAGGACTTTCTTT. Translation gives CSAGGVGRTFF.